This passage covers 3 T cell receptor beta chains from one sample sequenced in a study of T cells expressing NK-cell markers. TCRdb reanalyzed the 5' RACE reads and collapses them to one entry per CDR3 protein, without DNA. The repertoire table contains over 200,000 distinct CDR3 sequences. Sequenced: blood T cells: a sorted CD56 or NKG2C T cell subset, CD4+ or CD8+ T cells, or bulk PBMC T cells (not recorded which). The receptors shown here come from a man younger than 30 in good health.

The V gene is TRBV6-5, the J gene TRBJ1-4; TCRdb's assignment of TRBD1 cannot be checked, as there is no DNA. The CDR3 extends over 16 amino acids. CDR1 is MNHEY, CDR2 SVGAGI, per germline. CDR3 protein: CASSRILGAKGEKLFF.

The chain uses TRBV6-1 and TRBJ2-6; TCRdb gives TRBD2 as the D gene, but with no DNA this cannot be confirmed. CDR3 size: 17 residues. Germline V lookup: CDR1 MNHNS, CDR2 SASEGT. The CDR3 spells CASSGGGQVSGANVLTF.

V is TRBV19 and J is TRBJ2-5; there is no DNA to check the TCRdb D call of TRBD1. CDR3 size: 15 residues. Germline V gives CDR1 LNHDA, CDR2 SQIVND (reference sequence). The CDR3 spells CASSIGTPSTETQYF.